This TCR beta chain was recovered during a study of T cells expressing NK-cell markers (dated by TCRdb to about 2020). In terms of the full investigation: In sorted CD3+CD56+NKG2C+, CD3+CD56+NKG2C- and CD3+CD56-NKG2C+ T-cell subsets from roughly 8 donors, TCR beta-chain repertoires were profiled. The eight sequenced donors were randomly selected healthy volunteers, three men and five women. Seven of the eight sequenced donors were HCMV-seropositive and one was HCMV-seronegative. Libraries were sequenced as 2 x 150 bp reads on Illumina HiSeq 2000/2500, MiSeq or NextSeq.

Overall study outcomes, separate from this receptor: Whether the expanded NKG2C-expressing T cell clones were specific for HCMV antigens was left unclear. In more than five donors, the dominant CD3+CD56+NKG2C+ clonotypes were found to rank among the top 10 CD8+ clonotypes and to make up 1.0-7.0% of CD8+ T cells. Those dominant clonotypes were again the most abundant among CD3+CD56-NKG2C+ cells in several donors, at about 28.3-65%.

TCRdb names Illumina HiSeq 2000 as the instrument used. The TCR beta cDNA libraries were made using 5'RACE template switching, a step that added both a universal primer site and unique molecular identifiers. Synthesis of cDNA was primed from the TCR beta constant segment and was followed by two consecutive PCR amplification steps. The paper's data handling went like this. Reads were demultiplexed and grouped by UMI with MIGEC, and clonotypes were assembled and quantified with MiTCR. To exclude erroneous sequences, only TCR cDNA sequences supported by at least two reads were retained. Downstream repertoire analysis used the tcR package, and clonotypes were matched across fractions by CDR3 nucleotide sequence plus V segment. VDJmatch was used to annotate antigen specificity against VDJdb, with one amino acid substitution allowed in CDR3. TCRdb reprocessed the reads, reporting each CDR3 protein sequence once and no DNA. V and J calls and clone size were set by TCRdb, not the authors. The table of this sample itemizes approximately 460,000 distinct CDR3 sequences. The ten largest make up about 7.3% of the sample.

A word on this clonotype: Its antigen specificity is not known.

HCMV serostatus was determined by detecting HCMV-specific IgG in serum with a commercial ELISA kit. Ficoll density gradient centrifugation was used to isolate peripheral blood mononuclear cells from blood. This receptor was taken from a woman between 18 and 70 years old in good health. The sequenced sample was blood T cells: a sorted CD56 or NKG2C T cell subset, CD4+ or CD8+ T cells, or bulk PBMC T cells (not recorded which).

The CDR3: CASSQDPRGHEAFF. The chain couples TRBV14 to TRBJ1-1. The germline V gene sets CDR1 to SGHDN and CDR2 to FVKESK. From the cysteine through the phenylalanine, the CDR3 covers 14 amino acids. DNA is not recorded here. The full variable domain, completed from the reference TRBV14 and TRBJ1-1 proteins outside the CDR3, reads EAGVTQFPSHSVIEKGQTVTLRCDPISGHDNLYWYRRVMGKEIKFLLHFVKESKQDESGMPNNRFLAERTGGTYSTLKVQPAELEDSGVYFCASSQDPRGHEAFFGQGTRLTVV.